Below, 17 T cell receptor beta chains from the same sample are listed, as sequenced in a study of shared clonotypes between healthy human individuals. Repertoires were generated with immunoSEQ multiplex PCR, while TCRdb's copy carries only in-frame clones and drops some. The sample shows over 2 million clones, just under 95% of them seen only once. The sample taken for sequencing was naive CD4+ T cells from PBMCs. Subset described: CD45RA+ positively selected. Every receptor here comes from a man between 18 and 29 years old in good health. Some clones in this sample may be carry-over from other donors' samples.

V usage is TRBV6-5 and J usage is TRBJ2-3; D gene uncertain. V was trimmed by 2 bases and J by 2 bases, leaving 5 bases between them. Germline V gene lookup returns CDR1 MNHEY and CDR2 SVGAGI. This CDR3 contains 13 residues. CDR3 bases: TGTGCCAGCAGTTACGATCCCACAGATACGCAGTATTTT. As protein: CASSYDPTDTQYF.

The J gene is TRBJ2-5, the V gene TRBV6-6, with 9 bases matching TRBD1. Germline loops: CDR1 MNHNY, CDR2 SVGAGI (reference sequence). The CDR3 contains 14 residues. Losses at the gene ends were 4 bases for V and 7 bases for J; bases not matched to a gene: 7. As DNA, the CDR3 is TGTGCCAGCAGTTCGAGACAGGGGGGAGCGACCCAGTACTTC. Encoded protein: CASSSRQGGATQYF.

This clone was picked up one time. Here the CDR3 DNA reads TGTGCCAGCAGTGAGGGATTTCTAGCCAAAAACATTCAGTACTTC. This sequence encodes CASSEGFLAKNIQYF. The chain links TRBV6-1 to TRBJ2-4; no firm D call. The ends were cut back, 3 bases at V and 0 bases at J, with 9 bases in the middle. The CDR3 spans 15 residues. Germline assignment: CDR1 MNHNS and CDR2 SASEGT.

The J gene is TRBJ2-1, the V gene TRBV5-5, with TRBD2 identical over 10 bases. The CDR3 is 18 amino acids. Germline CDR1 SGHKS, CDR2 YYEKEE (reference sequence). After removal of 0 bases from V and 4 bases from J, the junction contained 10 bases not matched to a gene. The CDR3 sequence is CASSLDQVSGRRYNEQFF. CDR3 nucleotide sequence: TGTGCCAGCAGCTTGGATCAGGTTAGCGGGAGGAGGTACAATGAGCAGTTCTTC.

V usage is TRBV6-1 and J usage is TRBJ2-3; 15 nucleotides match TRBD2. The CDR3 has 15 residues. Unmatched junction bases numbered 3, after V lost 6 bases and J lost 5 bases. CDR1 MNHNS and CDR2 SASEGT come from the germline V gene. CDR3: CASRPGLAGGDTQYF. The CDR3, as DNA: TGTGCCAGCAGACCGGGACTAGCGGGAGGAGATACGCAGTATTTT.

The V and J genes are TRBV7-2 and TRBJ2-6; D is possibly TRBD1 (5 bases). The CDR3 loop spans 13 amino acids. V lost 3 bases to trimming and J lost 8 bases, with 8 bases between them. Germline assignment: CDR1 SGHTA and CDR2 FQGNSA. In DNA form, the CDR3 reads TGTGCCAGCAGCTTCAGGGTCTCCAACGTCCTGACTTTC. Its protein is CASSFRVSNVLTF.

V is TRBV5-1 and J is TRBJ2-1; a weak D match, TRBD1 (6 bases). The CDR3 extends over 13 amino acids. The ends were cut back, 0 bases at V and 13 bases at J, with 14 bases in the middle. CDR1 is SGHRS and CDR2 is YFSETQ in the germline V gene. CDR3 protein: CASSLVGSQGQFF. CDR3 sequence (DNA): TGCGCCAGCAGCTTGGTAGGCTCACAGGGCCAGTTCTTC.

J is TRBJ2-7 and V is TRBV10-3, with 11 bases fitting TRBD1. The CDR3 consists of 14 residues. Germline V lookup: CDR1 ENHRY, CDR2 SYGVKD. Trimming removed 7 bases from V and 2 bases from J; junction bases left unmatched: 4. The CDR3 DNA sequence: TGTGCCATCATGGGGGACAGGGGGGCCTACGAGCAGTACTTC. This codes for CAIMGDRGAYEQYF.

The chain joins TRBV6-1 to TRBJ1-2; weak D call: TRBD1 (5 bases). Germline V gene sequence: CDR1 MNHNS, CDR2 SASEGT. CDR3 length: 12 amino acids. V was clipped by 0 bases and J by 10 bases, with 9 bases between them. CDR3 residues: CASSEAEGHYTF. The CDR3 DNA reads TGTGCCAGCAGTGAAGCCGAGGGGCACTACACCTTC.

The chain couples TRBV28 to TRBJ1-4, with TRBD1 matching 7 bases. The CDR3 has 13 residues. Germline CDR1 reads MDHEN; CDR2 reads SYDVKM. The junction had 4 bases not matched to a gene; V was cut back by 4 bases and J by 8 bases. CDR3 protein: CASSSRTGEKLFF. As DNA, the CDR3 is TGTGCCAGCAGTTCACGGACAGGCGAAAAACTGTTTTTT. Complete variable domain (other parts from reference TRBV28 and TRBJ1-4): DVKVTQSSRYLVKRTGEKVFLECVQDMDHENMFWYRQDPGLGLRLIYFSYDVKMKEKGDIPEGYSVSREKKERFSLILESASTNQTSMYLCASSSRTGEKLFFGSGTQLSVL.

The chain recombines TRBV28 with TRBJ2-2, with 10 bases fitting TRBD2. V gave up 5 bases and J gave up 4 bases; unmatched junction bases: 7. This CDR3 has 16 residues. Looked up from germline, CDR1 is MDHEN and CDR2 is SYDVKM. The CDR3 reads CASSTPAGGRTGELFF. The DNA of the CDR3 is TGTGCCAGCAGTACTCCAGCGGGAGGGCGCACCGGGGAGCTGTTTTTT.

This rearrangement joins TRBV9 to TRBJ2-1; D is unresolved. The V and J ends lost 1 base and 5 bases respectively, with 7 bases between them. The CDR3 extends over 13 amino acids. Germline V lookup: CDR1 SGDLS, CDR2 YYNGEE. The CDR3: CASSVNRHNEQFF. The CDR3, as DNA: TGTGCCAGCAGCGTAAATCGGCACAATGAGCAGTTCTTC.

The CDR3 reads CASSPPGRGDQPQHF. CDR3 coding DNA: TGTGCCAGCTCACCCCCGGGGAGGGGAGATCAGCCCCAGCATTTT. The gene calls are TRBV18 and TRBJ1-5; TRBD1 might be the D (5 bases). This CDR3 has 15 residues. Germline V gene data show CDR1 as KGHSH and CDR2 as LQKENI. With 3 bases removed from V and 5 bases from J, the gap between germline ends came to 14 bases.

This sequence joins TRBV7-9 and TRBJ2-1, with 8 bases that match TRBD2. Trimming took 0 bases from V and 10 from J; bases not matched to a gene: 8. This CDR3 is 15 amino acids long. Germline CDR1 SEHNR, CDR2 FQNEAQ (reference sequence). The CDR3 protein is CASSLAPGGDREQFF. The CDR3 nucleotides read TGTGCCAGCAGCTTAGCGCCGGGAGGGGATCGCGAGCAGTTCTTC.

The rearrangement links TRBV5-6 to TRBJ1-2; unclear D gene. Germline lookup yields CDR1 SGHDT and CDR2 YYEEEE. Trimming left V 3 bases short and J 0 bases short, with 6 bases between. The CDR3 spans 13 residues. The chain's CDR3 is CASSWEANYGYTF. The CDR3 nucleotides read TGTGCCAGCAGCTGGGAAGCTAACTATGGCTACACCTTC.

The chain combines TRBV5-1 with TRBJ2-5, with D hard to call. Germline loops: CDR1 SGHRS, CDR2 YFSETQ. Trimming took off 1 base at V and 3 bases at J, with 7 bases between the two ends. CDR3 length: 13 amino acids. CDR3 sequence (DNA): TGCGCCAGCAGCTTGTCCGCGGAAGAGACCCAGTACTTC. Translation: CASSLSAEETQYF.

This clone was observed a few times. Other DNA sequences of this sample code for an identical CDR3. The chain employs TRBV28 and TRBJ1-1; D ambiguous. CDR3 length equals 12 residues. V gave up 3 bases and J gave up 0 bases, with 2 bases separating them. Germline V gene lookup returns CDR1 MDHEN and CDR2 SYDVKM. CDR3 residues: CASSLMNTEAFF. CDR3 coding DNA: TGTGCCAGCAGTTTGATGAACACTGAAGCTTTCTTT.